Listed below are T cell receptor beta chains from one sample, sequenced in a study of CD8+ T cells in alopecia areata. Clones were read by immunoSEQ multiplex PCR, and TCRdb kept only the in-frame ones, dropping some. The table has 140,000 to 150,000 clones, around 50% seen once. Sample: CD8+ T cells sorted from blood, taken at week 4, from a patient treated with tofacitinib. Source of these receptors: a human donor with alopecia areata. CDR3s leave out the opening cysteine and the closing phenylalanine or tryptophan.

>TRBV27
ASSTNTPGQIKAF
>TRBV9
ASSVTQRTDTQY
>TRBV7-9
ASSPGEGTYGYT
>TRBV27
ASRRGGSNQPQH
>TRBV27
ASSLRVPDSYNEQF
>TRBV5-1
ASSLVEGTRYEQY
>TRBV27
ASSLGLVHEQF
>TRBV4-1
ASSPLRGQDTDTQY
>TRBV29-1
SVEEGNTYEKLF
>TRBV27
ASSLGTEAF
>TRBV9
ASSVGGGELF
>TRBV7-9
ASSSTGGGNQPQH
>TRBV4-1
ASSQVGSTDTQY
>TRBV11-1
ASSLDTGELF
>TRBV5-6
ASSSIAGEETQY
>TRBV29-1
SVEGLGNEQY
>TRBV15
ATSIIAGGADTQY
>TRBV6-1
ASSEGTSGGALDEQF
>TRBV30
AWSVQVSEQY
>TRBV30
AWTDRVTYEQY
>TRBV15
ATRGDSNQPQH
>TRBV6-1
ASSDTTYEQY
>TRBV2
ASTPSGYGYT
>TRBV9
ASSLSGAADTQY
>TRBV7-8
ASSLLGRGTETQY
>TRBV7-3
ASSPGLAGPMWAGELF
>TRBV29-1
SGGGGMVNEQF
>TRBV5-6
ASSLIGDQPQH
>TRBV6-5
ASSYGYGYT
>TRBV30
AWSVGVTIENTIY
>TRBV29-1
SVRPRSNTEAF
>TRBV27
ASSPRGATNEKLF
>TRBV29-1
SVGGQSEQY
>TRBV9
ASSVQGAGGYT
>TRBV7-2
ASSLWGTGGSHEQF
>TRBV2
ASLNIASMNTEAF
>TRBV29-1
SVAPAEAF
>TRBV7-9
ASSPFRRGQETQY
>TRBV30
AWGAGAYNEQF